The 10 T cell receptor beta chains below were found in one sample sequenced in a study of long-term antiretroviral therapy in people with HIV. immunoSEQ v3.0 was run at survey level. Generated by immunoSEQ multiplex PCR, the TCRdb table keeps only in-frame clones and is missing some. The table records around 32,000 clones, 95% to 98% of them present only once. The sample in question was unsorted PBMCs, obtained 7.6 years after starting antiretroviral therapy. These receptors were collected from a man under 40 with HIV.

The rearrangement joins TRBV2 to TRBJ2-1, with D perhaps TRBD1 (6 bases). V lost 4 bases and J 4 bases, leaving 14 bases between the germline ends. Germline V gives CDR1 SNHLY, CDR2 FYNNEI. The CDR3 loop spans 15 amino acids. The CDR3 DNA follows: TGTGCCAGCAGTGGGCCCGGGACAAATTACAATGAGCAGTTCTTC. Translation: CASSGPGTNYNEQFF.

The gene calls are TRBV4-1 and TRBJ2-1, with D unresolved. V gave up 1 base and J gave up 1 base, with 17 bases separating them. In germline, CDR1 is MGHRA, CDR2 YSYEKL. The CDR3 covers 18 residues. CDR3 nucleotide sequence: TGCGCCAGCAGCCAAGGGCACCAAGGGCTTTCTTCCTACAATGAGCAGTTCTTC. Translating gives CASSQGHQGLSSYNEQFF.

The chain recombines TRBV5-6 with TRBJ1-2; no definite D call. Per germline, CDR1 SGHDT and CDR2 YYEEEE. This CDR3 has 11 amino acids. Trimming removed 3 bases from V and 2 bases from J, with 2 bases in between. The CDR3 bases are TGTGCCAGCAGCTGGAACTATGGCTACACCTTC. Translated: CASSWNYGYTF.

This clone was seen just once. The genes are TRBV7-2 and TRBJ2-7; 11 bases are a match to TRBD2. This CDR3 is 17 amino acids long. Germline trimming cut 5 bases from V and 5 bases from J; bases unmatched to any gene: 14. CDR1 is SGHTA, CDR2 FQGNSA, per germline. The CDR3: CASSPRPRGLAAHEQYF. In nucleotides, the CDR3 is TGTGCCAGCAGCCCAAGGCCAAGGGGACTAGCGGCTCACGAGCAGTACTTC.

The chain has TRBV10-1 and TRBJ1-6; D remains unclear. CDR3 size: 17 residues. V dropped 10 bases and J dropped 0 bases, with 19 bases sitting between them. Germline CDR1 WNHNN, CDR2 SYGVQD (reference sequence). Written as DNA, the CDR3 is TGCGCCAAAGTTCCGAGACTGCAAAGCTCCTATAATTCACCCCTCCACTTT. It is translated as CAKVPRLQSSYNSPLHF.

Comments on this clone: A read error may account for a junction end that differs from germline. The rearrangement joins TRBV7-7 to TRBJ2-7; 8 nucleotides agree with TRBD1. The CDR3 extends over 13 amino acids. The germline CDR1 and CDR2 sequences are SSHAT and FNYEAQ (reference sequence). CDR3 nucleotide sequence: TGTGCTAGCAGCTTGGACAGGGACAACGAGCAGTACTTC. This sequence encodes CASSLDRDNEQYF. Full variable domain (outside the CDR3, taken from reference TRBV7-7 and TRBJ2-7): GAGVSQSPRYKVTKRGQDVTLRCDPISSHATLYWYQQALGQGPEFLTYFNYEAQPDKSGLPSDRFSAERPEGSISTLTIQRTEQRDSAMYRCASSLDRDNEQYFGPGTRLTVT.

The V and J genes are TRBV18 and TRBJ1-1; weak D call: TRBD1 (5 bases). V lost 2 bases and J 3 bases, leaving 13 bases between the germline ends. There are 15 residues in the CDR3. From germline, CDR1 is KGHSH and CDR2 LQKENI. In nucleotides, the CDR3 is TGTGCCAGCTCACCATTCCAAGGGGCCGACACTGAAGCTTTCTTT. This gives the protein CASSPFQGADTEAFF. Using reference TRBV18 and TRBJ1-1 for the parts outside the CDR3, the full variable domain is NAGVMQNPRHLVRRRGQEARLRCSPMKGHSHVYWYRQLPEEGLKFMVYLQKENIIDESGMPKERFSAEFPKEGPSILRIQQVVRGDSAAYFCASSPFQGADTEAFFGQGTRLTVV.

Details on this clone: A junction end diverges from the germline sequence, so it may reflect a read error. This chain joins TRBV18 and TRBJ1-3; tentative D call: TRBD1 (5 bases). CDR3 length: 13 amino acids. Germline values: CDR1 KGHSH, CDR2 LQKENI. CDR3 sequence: CASSPTRQTTTYF. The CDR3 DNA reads TGTGCCAGCTCACCTACCAGACAGACCACCACATATTTT.

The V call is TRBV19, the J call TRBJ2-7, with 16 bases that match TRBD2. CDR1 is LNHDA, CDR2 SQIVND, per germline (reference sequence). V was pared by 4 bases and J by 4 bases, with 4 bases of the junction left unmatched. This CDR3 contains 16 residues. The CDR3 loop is CASSTGTSGRAYEQYF. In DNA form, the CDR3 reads TGTGCCAGTAGTACCGGGACTAGCGGGAGGGCATACGAGCAGTACTTC. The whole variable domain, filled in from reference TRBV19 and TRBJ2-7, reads DGGITQSPKYLFRKEGQNVTLSCEQNLNHDAMYWYRQDPGQGLRLIYYSQIVNDFQKGDIAEGYSVSREKKESFPLTVTSAQKNPTAFYLCASSTGTSGRAYEQYFGPGTRLTVT.

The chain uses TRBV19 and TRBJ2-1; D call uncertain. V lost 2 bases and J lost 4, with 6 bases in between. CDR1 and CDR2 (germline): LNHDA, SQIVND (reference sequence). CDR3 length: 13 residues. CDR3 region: CASSITVYNEQFF. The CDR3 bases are TGTGCCAGTAGTATAACAGTATACAATGAGCAGTTCTTC.